This T cell receptor (beta chain) was identified in a study of monozygotic twins with inflammatory bowel disease. The CDR3 is 14 residues long. Looked up from germline, CDR1 is SGHRS and CDR2 is YFSETQ. TCRdb reprocessed the 5' RACE reads, with one entry per CDR3 protein and no DNA. Here the sample table reports over 120,000 distinct CDR3 sequences. Sequencing was performed on blood. This TCR derives from a human donor with ulcerative colitis or Crohn's disease, or a healthy co-twin of an affected twin (not recorded which). The chain combines TRBV5-1 with TRBJ1-1; the D call of TRBD1 rests on TCRdb alone, since no DNA is present to check it. The CDR3 protein is CASSQGAVRTEAFF.